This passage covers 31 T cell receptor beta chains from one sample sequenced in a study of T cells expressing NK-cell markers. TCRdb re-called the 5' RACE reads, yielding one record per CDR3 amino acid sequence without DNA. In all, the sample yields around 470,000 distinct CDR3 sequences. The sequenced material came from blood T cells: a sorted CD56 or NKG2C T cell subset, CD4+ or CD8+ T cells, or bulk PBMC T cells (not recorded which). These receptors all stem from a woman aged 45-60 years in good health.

This chain's CDR3 is CASRQDRAKNIQYF. V gene TRBV7-9 combines with J gene TRBJ2-4; the TCRdb call, TRBD1, lacks DNA for checking. CDR1 and CDR2 from the germline V gene are SEHNR and FQNEAQ (reference sequence). The CDR3 sequence is 14 residues long.

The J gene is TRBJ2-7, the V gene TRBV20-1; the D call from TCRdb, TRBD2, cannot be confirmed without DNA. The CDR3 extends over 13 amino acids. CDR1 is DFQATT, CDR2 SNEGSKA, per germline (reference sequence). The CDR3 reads CSVLASGRVEQYF.

This CDR3 reads CASSQKTEAFF. This chain connects TRBV6-5 to TRBJ1-1. From germline, CDR1 is MNHEY and CDR2 SVGAGI. The CDR3 runs 11 residues.

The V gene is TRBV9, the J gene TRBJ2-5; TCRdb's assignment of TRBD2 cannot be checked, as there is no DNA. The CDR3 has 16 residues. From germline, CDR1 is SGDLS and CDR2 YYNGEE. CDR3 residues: CASSVGGRAGLETQYF.

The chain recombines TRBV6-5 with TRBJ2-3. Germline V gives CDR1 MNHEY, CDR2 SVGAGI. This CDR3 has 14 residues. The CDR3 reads CASSYSTGTDTQYF.

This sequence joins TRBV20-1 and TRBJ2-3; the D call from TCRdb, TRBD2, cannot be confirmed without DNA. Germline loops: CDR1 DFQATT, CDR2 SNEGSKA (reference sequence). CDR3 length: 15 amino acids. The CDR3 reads CSAPGLARSTDTQYF.

The CDR3 region is CASSFVTDTQYF. V gene TRBV7-6 combines with J gene TRBJ2-3. Germline values: CDR1 SGHVS, CDR2 FNYEAQ. This CDR3 is built from 12 residues.

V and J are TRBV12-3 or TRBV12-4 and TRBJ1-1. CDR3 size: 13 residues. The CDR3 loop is CASRGLINTEAFF.

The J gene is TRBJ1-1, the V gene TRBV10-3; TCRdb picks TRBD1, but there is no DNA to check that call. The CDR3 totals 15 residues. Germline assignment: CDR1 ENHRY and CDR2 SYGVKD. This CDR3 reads CAISELRQGTAEAFF.

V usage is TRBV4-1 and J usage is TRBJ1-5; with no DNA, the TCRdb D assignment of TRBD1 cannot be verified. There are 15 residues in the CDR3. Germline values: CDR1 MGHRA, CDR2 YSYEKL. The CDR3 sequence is CASSQGTVSNQPQHF.

The CDR3 sequence is CAISEEIASTDTQYF. The V call is TRBV10-3, the J call TRBJ2-3. The CDR3 spans 15 residues. Per the germline V gene, CDR1 is ENHRY and CDR2 is SYGVKD.

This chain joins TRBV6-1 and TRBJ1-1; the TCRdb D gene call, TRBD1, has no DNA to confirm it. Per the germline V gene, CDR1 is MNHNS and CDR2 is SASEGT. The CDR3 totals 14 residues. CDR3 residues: CASSVPGKAPEAFF.

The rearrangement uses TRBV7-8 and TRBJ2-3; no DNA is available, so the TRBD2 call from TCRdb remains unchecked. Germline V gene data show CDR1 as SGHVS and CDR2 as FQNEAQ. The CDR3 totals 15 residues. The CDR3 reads CASSPYRAPGDTQYF.

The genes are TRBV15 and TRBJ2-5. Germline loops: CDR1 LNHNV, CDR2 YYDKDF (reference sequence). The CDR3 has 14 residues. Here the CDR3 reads CATSRDLATRTQYF. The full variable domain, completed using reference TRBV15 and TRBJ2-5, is DAMVIQNPRYQVTQFGKPVTLSCSQTLNHNVMYWYQQKSSQAPKLLFHYYDKDFNNEADTPDNFQSRRPNTSFCFLDIRSPGLGDTAMYLCATSRDLATRTQYFGPGTRLLVL.

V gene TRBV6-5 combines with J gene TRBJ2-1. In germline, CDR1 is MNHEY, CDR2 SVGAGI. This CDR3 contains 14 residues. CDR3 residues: CASSYSRIYNEQFF.

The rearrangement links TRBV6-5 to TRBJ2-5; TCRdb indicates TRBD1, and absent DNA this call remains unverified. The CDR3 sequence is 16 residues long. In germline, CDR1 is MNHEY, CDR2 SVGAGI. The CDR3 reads CASRMRGGAGWETQYF.

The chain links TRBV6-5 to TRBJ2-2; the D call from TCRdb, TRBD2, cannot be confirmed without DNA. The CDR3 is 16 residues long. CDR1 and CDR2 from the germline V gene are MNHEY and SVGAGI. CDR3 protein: CASSYFGTSTTGELFF.

CDR3: CASSLRGAQRDSPLHF. This rearrangement joins TRBV12-3 or TRBV12-4 to TRBJ1-6; TCRdb proposes TRBD1, but this gene call is untestable without DNA. There are 16 residues in the CDR3.

This CDR3 is CASRKRQVGPNEQFF. V usage is TRBV6-5 and J usage is TRBJ2-1; the D call of TRBD1 rests on TCRdb alone, since no DNA is present to check it. CDR1 and CDR2 (germline): MNHEY, SVGAGI. The CDR3 covers 15 residues.

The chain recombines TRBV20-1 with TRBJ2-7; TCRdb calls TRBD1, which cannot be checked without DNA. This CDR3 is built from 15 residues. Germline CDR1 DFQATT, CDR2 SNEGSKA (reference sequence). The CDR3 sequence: CSARPGGVGAYEQYF.

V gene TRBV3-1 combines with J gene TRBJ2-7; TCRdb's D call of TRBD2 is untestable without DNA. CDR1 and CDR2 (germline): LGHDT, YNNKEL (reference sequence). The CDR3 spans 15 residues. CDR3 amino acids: CASSRRGTETYEQYF.

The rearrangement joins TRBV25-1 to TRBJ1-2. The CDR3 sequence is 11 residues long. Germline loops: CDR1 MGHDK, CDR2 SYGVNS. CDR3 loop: CASSAPGPVTF.

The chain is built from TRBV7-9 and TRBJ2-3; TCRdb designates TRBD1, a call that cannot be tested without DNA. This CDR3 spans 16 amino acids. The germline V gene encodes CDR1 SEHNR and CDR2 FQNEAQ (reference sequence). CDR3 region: CASSSNRGGFTDTQYF.

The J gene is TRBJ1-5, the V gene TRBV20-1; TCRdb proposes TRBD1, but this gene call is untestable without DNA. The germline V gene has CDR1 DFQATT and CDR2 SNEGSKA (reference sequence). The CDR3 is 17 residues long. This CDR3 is CSAITGMGGYSNQPQHF.

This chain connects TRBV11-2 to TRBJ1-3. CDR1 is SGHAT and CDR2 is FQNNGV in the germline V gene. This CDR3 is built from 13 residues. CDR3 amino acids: CASSFNRGNTIYF.

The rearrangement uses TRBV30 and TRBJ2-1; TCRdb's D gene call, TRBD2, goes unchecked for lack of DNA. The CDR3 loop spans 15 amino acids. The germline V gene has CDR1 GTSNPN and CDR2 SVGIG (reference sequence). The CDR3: CALHRLAGSYNEQFF. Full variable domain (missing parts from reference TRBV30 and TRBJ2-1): SQTIHQWPATLVQPVGSPLSLECTVEGTSNPNLYWYRQAAGRGLQLLFYSVGIGQISSEVPQNLSASRPQDRQFILSSKKLLLSDSGFYLCALHRLAGSYNEQFFGPGTRLTVL.

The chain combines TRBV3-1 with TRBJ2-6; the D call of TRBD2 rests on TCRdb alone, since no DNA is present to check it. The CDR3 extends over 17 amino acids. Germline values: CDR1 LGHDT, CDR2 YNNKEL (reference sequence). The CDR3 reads CASSPGLALSGAHVLTF.

This chain's CDR3 is CASSLASPSYNEQFF. J is TRBJ2-1 and V is TRBV5-1. CDR1 is SGHRS, CDR2 YFSETQ, per germline. This CDR3 is 15 amino acids long.

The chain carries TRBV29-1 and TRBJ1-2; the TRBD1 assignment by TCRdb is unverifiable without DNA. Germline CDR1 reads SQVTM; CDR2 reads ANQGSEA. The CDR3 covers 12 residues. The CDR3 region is CSVDRGVGGYTF.

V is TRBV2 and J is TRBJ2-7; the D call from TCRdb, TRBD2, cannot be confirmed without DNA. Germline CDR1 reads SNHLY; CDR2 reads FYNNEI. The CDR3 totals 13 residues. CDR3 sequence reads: CASSRDLPYEQYF. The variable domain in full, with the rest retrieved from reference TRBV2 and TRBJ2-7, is EPEVTQTPSHQVTQMGQEVILRCVPISNHLYFYWYRQILGQKVEFLVSFYNNEISEKSEIFDDQFSVERPDGSNFTLKIRSTKLEDSAMYFCASSRDLPYEQYFGPGTRLTVT.

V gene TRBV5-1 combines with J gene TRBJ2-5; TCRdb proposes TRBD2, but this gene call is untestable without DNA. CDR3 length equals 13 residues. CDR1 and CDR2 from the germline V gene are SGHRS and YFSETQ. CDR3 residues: CAGRAGVGETQYF.